These 18 T cell receptor beta chains originate from one sample sequenced in a study of vaccination and CD4 T cells after COVID-19. TCRdb processed the PCR reads anew with MiXCR; each CDR3 protein has one entry. The sample has 15,000 to 20,000 distinct CDR3 sequences; roughly 60% are singletons. The sequenced sample was CD4+ T cells from blood, obtained before SARS-CoV-2 vaccination. The receptor set was obtained from a human donor who had recovered from COVID-19.

This clonotype was observed a handful of times. This chain links TRBV7-6 with TRBJ2-3, with 8 bases that match TRBD2. Germline V lookup: CDR1 SGHVS, CDR2 FNYEAQ. The CDR3 is made up of 16 amino acids. V shed 2 bases and J 4 bases; nucleotides not matched to a gene: 8. Written as DNA, the CDR3 is TGTGCCAGCAGCTTAAGGGGCGGGAGGAGCGCAGATACGCAGTATTTT. This gives the protein CASSLRGGRSADTQYF.

This clonotype was found a few times. The chain joins TRBV7-9 to TRBJ2-3; D is unresolved. V was shortened by 3 bases and J by 4 bases, with 11 bases between the two germline ends. Germline loops: CDR1 SEHNR, CDR2 FQNEAQ (reference sequence). The CDR3 contains 14 residues. CDR3 protein: CASSLTIGSDTQYF. The CDR3, as DNA: TGTGCCAGCAGCTTGACGATCGGCTCAGATACGCAGTATTTT. Variable domain in full (rest from reference TRBV7-9 and TRBJ2-3): DTGVSQNPRHKITKRGQNVTFRCDPISEHNRLYWYRQTLGQGPEFLTYFQNEAQLEKSRLLSDRFSAERPKGSFSTLEIQRTEQGDSAMYLCASSLTIGSDTQYFGPGTRLTVL.

The chain couples TRBV5-4 to TRBJ2-5; perhaps TRBD2 as D (6 bases). CDR1 and CDR2 (germline): SGHNT, YYREEE (reference sequence). The CDR3 contains 16 residues. V was clipped by 4 bases and J by 7 bases, with 23 bases between them. CDR3 residues: CASSGAVIGGSATQYF. CDR3 DNA: TGTGCCAGCAGCGGCGCCGTTATAGGAGGGTCGGCGACCCAGTACTTC. Together with reference TRBV5-4 and TRBJ2-5, the CDR3 gives the full variable domain: ETGVTQSPTHLIKTRGQQVTLRCSSQSGHNTVSWYQQALGQGPQFIFQYYREEENGRGNFPPRFSGLQFPNYSSELNVNALELDDSALYLCASSGAVIGGSATQYFGPGTRLLVL.

This clonotype was recorded a few times. V and J are TRBV6-4 and TRBJ1-6; maybe TRBD1 (6 bases). The CDR3 covers 16 residues. Germline lookup yields CDR1 MRHNA and CDR2 SNTAGT. With 6 bases removed from V and 0 bases from J, the gap between germline ends came to 12 bases. The CDR3 nucleotides are TGTGCCAGCAGGCGGCAGGACAGCTCCTATAATTCACCCCTCCACTTT. Amino acid sequence: CASRRQDSSYNSPLHF.

The V call is TRBV5-1, the J call TRBJ2-2, with 9 bases identical to TRBD2. CDR3 length: 16 amino acids. V shed 3 bases and J 0 bases; nucleotides not matched to a gene: 3. Germline V lookup: CDR1 SGHRS, CDR2 YFSETQ. CDR3 DNA: TGCGCCAGCAGCTCTAGCGGGGCCGCGAACACCGGGGAGCTGTTTTTT. Its protein is CASSSSGAANTGELFF.

The chain uses TRBV7-9 and TRBJ2-5, with D maybe TRBD1 (5 bases). The CDR3 consists of 13 residues. With 7 bases removed from V and 4 bases from J, the gap between germline ends came to 13 bases. The germline V gene encodes CDR1 SEHNR and CDR2 FQNEAQ (reference sequence). The CDR3 DNA reads as TGTGCCAGCACCTGGGGTAGGGGAGAGACCCAGTACTTC. This codes for CASTWGRGETQYF. The whole variable domain, filled in from reference TRBV7-9 and TRBJ2-5, reads DTGVSQNPRHKITKRGQNVTFRCDPISEHNRLYWYRQTLGQGPEFLTYFQNEAQLEKSRLLSDRFSAERPKGSFSTLEIQRTEQGDSAMYLCASTWGRGETQYFGPGTRLLVL.

The chain links TRBV27 to TRBJ1-3; D is unclear. This CDR3 has 16 residues. In germline, CDR1 is MNHEY, CDR2 SMNVEV (reference sequence). The V end was cut by 1 base, the J end by 9 bases, with 19 bases between. CDR3 in DNA: TGTGCCAGCAGTTTATTTCGAGGCGGCCGCGGAGGCACCATATATTTT. As protein: CASSLFRGGRGGTIYF.

The chain carries TRBV19 and TRBJ2-3; 7 nucleotides agree with TRBD1. Trimming took 2 bases from V and 4 from J; bases not matched to a gene: 3. This CDR3 has 14 amino acids. The V gene's germline CDR1 is LNHDA and CDR2 SQIVND (reference sequence). The CDR3 loop reads CASSIRQGADTQYF. CDR3 nucleotides: TGTGCCAGTAGTATACGTCAGGGGGCAGATACGCAGTATTTT. The full variable domain, with the rest looked up from reference TRBV19 and TRBJ2-3, is DGGITQSPKYLFRKEGQNVTLSCEQNLNHDAMYWYRQDPGQGLRLIYYSQIVNDFQKGDIAEGYSVSREKKESFPLTVTSAQKNPTAFYLCASSIRQGADTQYFGPGTRLTVL.

The genes are TRBV19 and TRBJ1-5; D gene ambiguous. With 3 bases removed from V and 6 bases from J, the gap between germline ends came to 24 bases. There are 18 residues in the CDR3. The germline V gene has CDR1 LNHDA and CDR2 SQIVND (reference sequence). The chain's CDR3 is CASSMRPFVRKRGQPQHF. In DNA, the CDR3 is TGTGCCAGTAGTATGCGGCCGTTTGTCCGGAAAAGAGGTCAGCCCCAGCATTTT.

This chain links TRBV28 with TRBJ1-5; tentatively, D is TRBD1 (5 bases). Trimming removed 6 bases from V and 9 bases from J, with 15 bases in between. Germline V gene lookup returns CDR1 MDHEN and CDR2 SYDVKM. This CDR3 contains 13 residues. This CDR3 reads CASSIPSGRPQHF. The CDR3 DNA sequence: TGTGCCAGCAGCATCCCCTCGGGGCGGCCCCAGCATTTT.

The chain links TRBV15 to TRBJ2-7, with 7 bases matching TRBD1. V lost 0 bases and J lost 6; bases outside the gene matches: 8. This CDR3 spans 15 amino acids. Germline assignment: CDR1 LNHNV and CDR2 YYDKDF (reference sequence). CDR3 bases: TGTGCCACCAGCAGAGAGAGGGGGCAGTTATCCGAGCAGTACTTC. This translates into CATSRERGQLSEQYF.

V is TRBV28 and J is TRBJ2-4, with a weak D call TRBD2 (6 bases). Trimming took 5 bases from V and 0 from J, leaving 14 bases between them. The CDR3 is made up of 16 amino acids. CDR1 MDHEN and CDR2 SYDVKM come from the germline V gene. The CDR3 DNA reads as TGTGCCAGCAGTGAATGGCGGGACCGAGCCAAAAACATTCAGTACTTC. Translating it yields CASSEWRDRAKNIQYF.

The CDR3 region is CASIVLRGIYEQYF. CDR3 nucleotides: TGTGCCAGCATTGTATTAAGGGGGATCTACGAGCAGTACTTC. The chain carries TRBV2 and TRBJ2-7; perhaps TRBD1 as D (6 bases). The CDR3 totals 14 residues. Trimming stripped 7 bases from V and 3 bases from J, with 16 bases between. Germline CDR1 is SNHLY and CDR2 is FYNNEI.

The V gene is TRBV6-1, the J gene TRBJ2-4; D gene ambiguous. The ends were cut back, 4 bases at V and 11 bases at J, with 15 bases in the middle. CDR3 length: 13 residues. Germline CDR1 reads MNHNS; CDR2 reads SASEGT. The CDR3 region has the DNA TGTGCCAGCAGTGGGGCAGGCGCGATTCTTCAGTACTTC. Its protein product is CASSGAGAILQYF.

This chain links TRBV5-6 with TRBJ2-7; 12 bases are shared with TRBD1. CDR1 is SGHDT and CDR2 is YYEEEE in the germline V gene. CDR3 length: 15 amino acids. V lost 4 bases and J lost 5; bases outside the gene matches: 7. In DNA form, the CDR3 reads TGTGCCAGCAGCCCTGGTGGGACAGGGGGCCACGAGCAGTACTTC. Protein product: CASSPGGTGGHEQYF.

The chain employs TRBV20-1 and TRBJ1-2; no clear D. Trimming stripped 8 bases from V and 3 bases from J, with 22 bases between. The CDR3 sequence is 15 residues long. Germline CDR1 is DFQATT and CDR2 is SNEGSKA (reference sequence). The CDR3, as DNA: TGCAGTCCCCGGCGGCAGGTAAGGACCCACTATGGCTACACCTTC. It encodes CSPRRQVRTHYGYTF.

The CDR3 region is CSARGQDVSGNTIYF. The CDR3 DNA reads TGCAGTGCCCGCGGACAGGATGTCTCTGGAAACACCATATATTTT. The chain recombines TRBV20-1 with TRBJ1-3; 7 bases are a match to TRBD1. CDR3 length: 15 residues. Trimming took 6 bases from V and 0 from J; bases not matched to a gene: 8. CDR1 DFQATT and CDR2 SNEGSKA come from the germline V gene (reference sequence).

V is TRBV4-1 and J is TRBJ2-2, with no clear D. The CDR3 runs to 15 residues. In germline, CDR1 is MGHRA, CDR2 YSYEKL. The V end lost 0 bases, the J end lost 1 base, and 6 bases lay between the germline ends. CDR3 sequence (DNA): TGCGCCAGCAGCCAAGAAGGCTGGAACACCGGGGAGCTGTTTTTT. It is translated as CASSQEGWNTGELFF.